The sequence of this T cell receptor (beta chain) was determined in a study of blood T cell repertoires in COVID-19. Turning to the study itself: The study drew acute and convalescent COVID-19 samples from the United States, Italy and Spain. T cells, B-cell-depleted T cells, or PBMCs supplied cDNA or gDNA.

Authors' data handling: Estimates of nucleated cell counts were drawn from the amplification of reference gene primers. TCRdb's table, derived via immunoSEQ multiplex PCR, lists solely in-frame clones and lacks some. V, J and clone size derive from that table, while D and trimming were established from the DNA sequence. The data contain roughly 150,000 clones, approximately 90% of them singletons. Trimming removed 11 bases from V and 4 bases from J, with 8 bases in between. This CDR3 comprises 11 residues. Per germline, CDR1 SEHNR and CDR2 FQNEAQ (reference sequence). The V gene is TRBV7-9, the J gene TRBJ2-2; D is possibly TRBD2 (5 bases). Sequenced material: peripheral blood. This clonotype was sampled from a woman aged 40 to 50 with acute or convalescent COVID-19. CDR3 in amino acids: CAGEGTGELFF. DNA for the CDR3: TGTGCCGGCGAGGGCACCGGGGAGCTGTTTTTT.